This T cell receptor beta chain emerged from a study of T cells in Graves' hyperthyroidism and ophthalmopathy. This clonotype has ten or more counts. Its specificity is not known. V dropped 0 bases and J dropped 3 bases, with 12 bases sitting between them. The CDR3 is made up of 16 amino acids. Germline V lookup: CDR1 LNHDA, CDR2 SQIVND (reference sequence). Study-wide results and caveats: Peripheral blood also featured most of the thyroid clonotypes expanded above 0.001. Researchers report that a 13 V-J model separated ophthalmopathy from stable hyperthyroidism.

Regions amplified from RNA transcripts were the TCR beta CDR3 regions. The HTBI set primed first-round TCR CDR3 RT-PCR. Each CDR3 protein is one row after TCRdb ran MiXCR on the multiplex PCR reads. The sample shows roughly 510,000 distinct CDR3 sequences, roughly 20% of them seen only once. Around 9.9 ml of fresh peripheral blood supplied the PBMCs. This sequence joins TRBV19 and TRBJ1-5; no reliable D call. Material: blood. The source is a man between 18 and 29 years old with Graves' hyperthyroidism. As DNA, the CDR3 is TGTGCCAGTAGTATAGAGGGCAGGAGGCTCAATCAGCCCCAGCATTTT. Translation: CASSIEGRRLNQPQHF. The full variable domain, completed using reference TRBV19 and TRBJ1-5, is DGGITQSPKYLFRKEGQNVTLSCEQNLNHDAMYWYRQDPGQGLRLIYYSQIVNDFQKGDIAEGYSVSREKKESFPLTVTSAQKNPTAFYLCASSIEGRRLNQPQHFGDGTRLSIL.